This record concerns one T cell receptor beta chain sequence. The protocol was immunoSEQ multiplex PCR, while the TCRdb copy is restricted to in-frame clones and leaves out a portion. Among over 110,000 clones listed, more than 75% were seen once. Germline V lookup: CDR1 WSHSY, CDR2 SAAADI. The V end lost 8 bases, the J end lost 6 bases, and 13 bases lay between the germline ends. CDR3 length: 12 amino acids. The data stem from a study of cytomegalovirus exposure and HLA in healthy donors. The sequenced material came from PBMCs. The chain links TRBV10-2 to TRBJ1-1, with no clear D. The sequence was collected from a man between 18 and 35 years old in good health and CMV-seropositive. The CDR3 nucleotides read TGCGCCAGCCGGAGCCCCGTTGCTGAAGCTTTCTTT. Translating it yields CASRSPVAEAFF.